These T cell receptor beta chains were read from a single sample in a study of T cell clones after liver transplantation. Only in-frame clones appear in the TCRdb table, and some are missing; sequencing was by immunoSEQ multiplex PCR. The table lists 20,000 to 30,000 clones, 69% of them singletons. This specimen consisted of CD4+ T cells from blood, obtained before liver transplant. Every receptor here comes from a human donor who received a liver transplant. CDR3s include the opening cysteine and the closing phenylalanine or tryptophan. A D gene is named only where the DNA matches it firmly. Clone size, where shown, is once, few, many, or a class for clones that have expanded.

clone_size	d_call	v_call	j_call	cdr3_nt	cdr3_aa
-	-	TRBV5-1	TRBJ2-1	TGCGCCAGCAGGAGATCCCAAGGTTTCGATGAGCAGTTCTTC	CASRRSQGFDEQFF
few	TRBD1	TRBV5-6	TRBJ1-5	TGTGCCAGCAGCTTATGGACAGGGGTGAATCAGCCCCAGCATTTT	CASSLWTGVNQPQHF
-	TRBD2	TRBV5-8	TRBJ2-7	TGTGCCAGCAGCTTGGGAGTAGGGACTAGCTCCTACGAGCAGTACTTC	CASSLGVGTSSYEQYF
-	TRBD2	TRBV28	TRBJ2-7	TGTGCCAGCGGCGGCGGGGGTACTTCCTACGAGCAGTACTTC	CASGGGGTSYEQYF
-	-	TRBV7-2	TRBJ2-3	TGTGCCAGCAGCTCCCTAGGCGGGCTTAGCACAGATACGCAGTATTTT	CASSSLGGLSTDTQYF
-	TRBD1	TRBV11-3	TRBJ2-1	TGTGCCAGCAGCCCAGGACAGGCCTACAATGAGCAGTTCTTC	CASSPGQAYNEQFF
-	TRBD1	TRBV27	TRBJ2-3	TGTGCCAGCAGTCCAACAACAGGGGGCGGAGCGACGCAGTATTTT	CASSPTTGGGATQYF
once	-	TRBV27	TRBJ1-5	TGTGCCAGCAGTTTGGGACATAGCAATCAGCCCCAGCATTTT	CASSLGHSNQPQHF
-	TRBD2	TRBV5-4	TRBJ2-1	TGTGCCAGCAGCCCGTCGGTTCAGCGGGAGGGGAATGAGCAGTTCTTC	CASSPSVQREGNEQFF
-	TRBD1	TRBV5-1	TRBJ2-3	TGCGCCAGCAGCTGGGACAGGGGGGACGATACGCAGTATTTT	CASSWDRGDDTQYF
few	-	TRBV6-4	TRBJ1-6	TGTGCCAGCAGTTATCGGGGTGCTGGTTCACCCCTCCACTTT	CASSYRGAGSPLHF
-	-	TRBV6-5	TRBJ1-5	TGTGCCAGCAGGGGCAGGGAGGTAAGCAATCAGCCCCAGCATTTT	CASRGREVSNQPQHF
-	-	TRBV19	TRBJ2-7	TGTGCCAGTAGTATTGAGGACGGCTACGAGCAGTACTTC	CASSIEDGYEQYF
-	-	TRBV7-2	TRBJ1-5	TGTGCCAGCAGCTTAGGGGCACAGCCCCAGCATTTT	CASSLGAQPQHF
-	-	TRBV5-1	TRBJ1-6	TGCGCCAGCAGCCTAACCCTGAACGCACTCACTAATTCACCCCTCCACTTT	CASSLTLNALTNSPLHF
-	-	TRBV30	TRBJ1-2	TGTGCCTGGGCCCCCAGGGACCGACGCGGCTACACCTTC	CAWAPRDRRGYTF
-	-	TRBV9	TRBJ2-2	TGTGCCAGCAGCGCCGCTTTGAACACCGGGGAGCTGTTTTTT	CASSAALNTGELFF
-	TRBD1	TRBV19	TRBJ2-1	TGTGCCAGTAGTATTGGGACAGACTTCAATGAGCAGTTCTTC	CASSIGTDFNEQFF
once	-	TRBV29-1	TRBJ2-5	TGCAGCGTAGGGGGGAGACGAGAGACCCAGTACTTC	CSVGGRRETQYF
-	-	TRBV5-6	TRBJ2-5	TGTGCCAGCAGCTTGGGACAGCAAGAGACCCAGTACTTC	CASSLGQQETQYF